A selection of T cell receptor beta chains follows, all from one sample in a study of T cell changes during pregnancy in multiple sclerosis. Sequencing used immunoSEQ multiplex PCR; TCRdb keeps in-frame clones, though not all of them. The sample lists about 50,000 clones; around 90% were seen once. Sequenced material: CD4+ T cells from peripheral blood mononuclear cells, taken in the second trimester of pregnancy. The receptors here all came from a female donor with multiple sclerosis, enrolled in a pregnancy study. The conserved cysteine and the conserved F or W are not part of the CDR3 here. A D gene is named only where the DNA matches it firmly.

v_call,d_call,cdr3_aa
TRBV7-9,TRBD1,ASSPDHRGSGYT
TRBV4-1,TRBD2,ASSQTGLAGELGEF
TRBV4-2,-,ASRTRGSTDTQY
TRBV19,-,ASSIIGVGVGPQH
TRBV4-1,TRBD2,ASSPHGGSGANVLT
TRBV11-2,-,ATWGGFSGNTIY
TRBV15,TRBD1,ATSRDLGTGATGELF
TRBV2,TRBD2,ASSSPGGRYEQY
TRBV19,-,ASRPDSSNYGYT
TRBV5-1,TRBD1,ASSLEQGRSEAF
TRBV28,-,ASSLRLGGTQY
TRBV5-1,-,ASSLGGQVRDVNEQF
TRBV5-5,-,ASSLRAPYEQY
TRBV4-2,TRBD2,ASSRLGLADHTGELF
TRBV5-4,TRBD1,ASSSRGQGATNEKLF
TRBV6-1,TRBD1,ASSVGTDSGNTIY
TRBV4-1,-,ASSQGGARSSYNEQF
TRBV5-6,TRBD1,ASRDRGYGYT
TRBV19,TRBD1,ASSRRTGGYSNQPQH
TRBV18,-,ASSPYVRELF
TRBV2,-,ASRVQGASYEQY
TRBV6-1,TRBD2,ASSALAGGPGGELF
TRBV6-1,TRBD2,ASSPLAGEYNEQF
TRBV25-1,TRBD2,ASSYGGSDTQY
TRBV9,-,ASSVVPGDYGYT
TRBV9,-,ASSKDPRGVNEQF
TRBV27,-,ASTPTSAGETQY
TRBV5-4,TRBD2,ASSQKTSSETQY
TRBV7-8,-,ASSLRDGGYT
TRBV23-1,-,ASRSHGDDEQY
TRBV19,-,ASSPGQTNTGELF
TRBV10-2,TRBD1,ASSNDRALDGYT
TRBV5-1,-,ASSPPGQQNTEAF
TRBV30,TRBD2,AWRRTSGGVTDTQY
TRBV5-8,TRBD1,ASSLDLDRSTDTQY
TRBV2,-,ASRANSYEQY
TRBV5-4,TRBD2,ASSLQAGGIYEQY
TRBV2,TRBD1,ASRRAGGLSYNEQF
TRBV28,TRBD1,ASRTGGRKAF
TRBV6-6,-,ASLGQSSYNEQF
TRBV6-1,TRBD2,AGRTSGGSTDTQY
TRBV27,TRBD1,ASSLLTGQGPPMRYEQY
TRBV15,-,ATSRDRGSGSEQY
TRBV5-1,-,ASSYGLSGNYEQY
TRBV6-1,-,ASSVDPQGNQPQH
TRBV6-5,-,ASSYSGLTYTDTQY
TRBV7-9,-,ASSLQENTEAF
TRBV28,TRBD1,ATPDSRGHTIY
TRBV9,TRBD1,ASSVGTGPSGNTIY
TRBV20-1,-,SASLRDEQY
TRBV5-1,TRBD1,ASSLTGDYGYT
TRBV7-2,TRBD1,ASSSLLGQGNTEAF
TRBV30,-,AWTGRRQETQY